The clone carrying this T cell receptor (beta chain) was picked up a small number of times. PCR was performed using 60 Vbeta and 13 Jbeta primers. Using immunoSEQ multiplex PCR, the repertoire was profiled, and TCRdb retains in-frame clones only, with some absent. Of around 120,000 clones in the sample, approximately 80% were seen once. The data derive from a study of cytomegalovirus exposure and HLA in healthy donors. Germline CDR1 LGHNA, CDR2 YNFKEQ. Trimming took 3 bases from V and 5 from J; bases not matched to a gene: 5. The CDR3 runs to 16 residues. This TCR derives from a man between 50 and 59 years old in good health and CMV-seropositive. Sequenced input: PBMCs. The V gene is TRBV4-2, the J gene TRBJ2-1, with 12 nucleotides matching TRBD2. For the CDR3, the DNA is TGTGCCAGCAGCCAGCCTAGCGGGGGGGCCGACAATGAGCAGTTCTTC. Translating gives CASSQPSGGADNEQFF.